A single TCR beta chain is shown here with its context. The antigen is not known. The sample comes from a study of regulatory T cells in long-lasting Graves disease. CDR3 size: 14 residues. V dropped 0 bases and J dropped 8 bases, with 14 bases sitting between them. From germline, CDR1 is SGHDT and CDR2 YYEEEE. Study results and caveats: TCR diversity was lower in persistent Graves' patients than in newly diagnosed ones.

Time point of the sample: newly diagnosed GD, antithyroid drugs for less than 3 months. There was RNA extracted from PBMCs, and the TCR library was made from it. It was by American Thyroid Association guidelines that Graves' disease was diagnosed. Peripheral blood, about 9 milliliters of it, was drawn into EDTA tubes. According to the study, TCR beta libraries were built with iRepertoire HTBI primers and CDR3-region Arm-PCR. MiXCR, run by TCRdb on the multiplex PCR reads, gives a single entry per CDR3 protein. Of 400,000 to 650,000 distinct CDR3 sequences detected, about 15% appear once; the ten largest clones hold 25%. The data were also submitted as part of a second study, on T cells in Graves' hyperthyroidism and ophthalmopathy. Per that study: If no ophthalmopathy progression occurred within 18 months, Graves' hyperthyroidism was stable.

The chain is built from TRBV5-6 and TRBJ1-2; perhaps TRBD1 as D (5 bases). The source was peripheral blood mononuclear cells (PBMCs), collected at new diagnosis, from a patient treated with antithyroid drugs. The clonotype was recovered from a woman aged 35-60 years with Graves disease. In DNA, the CDR3 is TGTGCCAGCAGCTTGGAAGGGGATGTGTACGGCTACACCTTC. This translates into CASSLEGDVYGYTF.